A selection of T cell receptor beta chains follows, all from one sample in a study of PD-1 blockade in classical Hodgkin lymphoma. Generated by immunoSEQ multiplex PCR, the TCRdb table keeps only in-frame clones and is missing some. The sample has more than 12,000 clones, around 82% seen once. The source was peripheral blood mononuclear cells (PBMCs), collected before the second cycle of nivolumab. Every receptor here comes from a human donor with classical Hodgkin lymphoma. CDR3s include the opening cysteine and the closing phenylalanine or tryptophan. D genes are given only for firm matches.

j_call	v_call	d_call	cdr3_aa
TRBJ1-2	TRBV9	-	CASSRVASLGVGYTF
TRBJ1-1	TRBV19	-	CASSMRGDTEAFF
TRBJ1-2	TRBV7-2	-	CASSLAGQGSYGYTF
TRBJ2-2	TRBV18	-	CASSPRLDTTGELFF
TRBJ1-2	TRBV7-2	-	CASSLVWGGRLYGYTF
TRBJ2-7	TRBV6-5	-	CASSYSRGWEQYF
TRBJ1-1	TRBV29-1	TRBD1	CSGQGGQGGNTEAFF
TRBJ1-4	TRBV27	TRBD1	CASNSGGGEKLFF
TRBJ2-1	TRBV7-3	-	CASSPRGSGQPSYNEQFF
TRBJ2-2	TRBV9	-	CASSVRDLTTGELFF
TRBJ1-5	TRBV19	-	CASSHLGQNLGQPQHF
TRBJ2-7	TRBV9	TRBD2	CASSAGLAGLSYEQYF
TRBJ1-4	TRBV2	-	CATAEGFF
TRBJ2-3	TRBV9	-	CASSVGRPDTQYF
TRBJ2-7	TRBV5-5	-	CASSLRPSYEQYF
TRBJ2-5	TRBV11-2	-	CASSLDGRVETQYF
TRBJ2-6	TRBV28	-	CASSLLQSSGANVLTF